The source of this TCR beta chain is a study of cytomegalovirus exposure and HLA in healthy donors listed by TCRdb under 2017. Some background on the complete study: An earlier analysis of fewer than 750 of the donors reported under 300 Gb of sequence data and some 110 million unique TCR beta sequences obtained from 150 million to 200 million T cells. An early release that covered about 640 HLA-typed donors contained approximately 320 gigabases of sequencing data and around 80 million unique TCR sequences. Of the 350 to 450 genotyped donors, approximately 82% fell in the genetic ancestry cluster associated with self-reported Caucasian donors. The study aimed to test whether cataloging public T cell receptors could reveal signatures of past pathogen exposure. Using immunosequencing, the study profiled T cell repertoires from about 620 subjects and related those repertoires to cytomegalovirus serostatus. Besides the first cohort of around 700 subjects, a separate validation cohort made up of over 95 different subjects was used. High-throughput TCR immunosequencing, statistical association of individual TCRs with disease status, and machine learning were combined to predict cytomegalovirus infection status. To study patterns of TCR occurrence, a later analysis re-analyzed previously published TCR beta repertoires from under 750 donors and added high-resolution HLA genotyping. The later analysis used no new phenotypic data to find candidate immune exposures, relying instead on TCR beta sequences and their occurrence across donors. An earlier analysis of 587 of the donors applied high-throughput TCR beta sequencing to assess whether each TCR beta V gene segment acted as functional or pseudogenic. Alongside the repertoire data, information on donor age, sex, ethnicity and CMV serostatus was compiled. In a later genetic analysis, genome-wide SNP genotypes for about 65% of the 666 donors were used, and that subset was treated as a discovery cohort. Every discovery cohort repertoire had been produced on one sequencing platform. Both class I and class II loci were covered by HLA typing, at four-digit resolution. Typing coverage varied by locus: roughly 629-640 donors for A, B, C, DRB1 and DQB1; about 520 for DQA1; about 600 for DPA1; approximately 470 for DPB1. About 5 DR-DQ haplotypes were handled as single units for association and clustering, since linkage in the cohort was strong. Among about 390 genotyped donors of the cohort, an average of 235,054 unique TCR beta nucleotide sequences were sequenced per donor, around 18% of them non-productive. What the authors observed across the whole study: An earlier analysis of 450 to 750 of the donors showed that most TCR beta V segments appeared in productive rearrangements either about 90% or about 30% of the time, which broadly matched IMGT annotations. A cluster of highly shared sequence variants was judged likely to be a technical artifact of the sequencing pipeline. Only TCR beta chains were sequenced in this cohort, and the absence of alpha or paired-chain data limited detectable features. Compared with the roughly 600-donor mean, donors in an Asian-associated ancestry cluster had fewer N-insertions in productive TCRs, according to a later genetic analysis. In both the original and validation cohorts, the classifier was reported to diagnose cytomegalovirus status with high specificity and sensitivity. Linkage disequilibrium might explain the correlated functional status among segregating V segments, but an unknown experimental factor could not be ruled out. Some 15 rarely observed V segments, including chromosome 9 orphons, were excluded from the earlier analysis of just under 600 of the donors because counts were too low. A later analysis found that most CMV-associated TCR beta chains appeared HLA-restricted, with HLA associations seemingly driven largely by CMV exposure. Most TCR sequences were observed very rarely across donors, whereas some public TCRs were present in many individuals. In a later analysis, TCR association rates were found to vary across HLA loci, with the most associated TCRs seen for DRB1 alleles and the fewest for HLA-C alleles. Because the 87-base-pair reads could not distinguish some IMGT-functional V segments, including TRBV6-2 and TRBV6-3, those segments were excluded. A later analysis reported that several top co-occurrence clusters appeared linked to parvovirus B19, influenza, CMV and Epstein-Barr virus. In vitro tests confirmed that a few of the cytomegalovirus-associated TCR beta chains recognize cytomegalovirus antigens. HLA typing was unavailable for some donors at each locus, so association tests used only the typed subset. At a false discovery rate of 0.05, a later analysis linked some 17,000 TCR beta sequences to specific HLA alleles. When HLA alleles, especially DR and DQ, strongly co-occurred, attributing TCR associations to individual alleles was difficult. The only immune exposure information available for the cohort was CMV serostatus. In the study, some 160 TCR beta chains were listed as associated with cytomegalovirus. According to the authors, the approach could potentially be generalized to other disease states and immunological phenotypes. A further reported finding was that TCR beta sequences accurately predicted the HLA-A and HLA-B alleles for most subjects in the first cohort. Presence/absence analyses assumed roughly uniform sequencing depth across donors, an assumption that may not hold. A later analysis found that HLA-associated TCR beta chains were more clonally expanded and had lower generation probabilities than equally common non-associated chains. In a later genetic analysis, a missense DCLRE1C variant was associated with V-gene and J-gene trimming of TCR beta chains, and the association was replicated in an independent cohort.

Receptors were amplified or captured by the immunoSEQ multiplex PCR assay. A mixture of 60 forward primers for TCR Vbeta segments and 13 reverse primers for TCR Jbeta segments was used in the multiplex PCR. Amplification of the CDR3 region of rearranged TCR beta genes was performed with a multiplex PCR assay on genomic DNA. On the Illumina HiSeq System, the amplified TCR beta libraries were sequenced as 87-base-pair reads. As for the authors' bioinformatics: Across the 500 to 700 repertoires, a later analysis counted 78 million or so unique TCR beta chains, 9.5 million to 13 million of which were shared by at least two donors. Raw reads were error-corrected and collapsed into unique sequences with a nearest-neighbor algorithm that merged closely related sequences to remove PCR and sequencing errors. Alignment of CDR3 sequences to IMGT reference sequences was used to assign V, D and J gene segments. For a sequence to be retained, a match of at least six nucleotides was required to both a V gene segment and a J gene segment. A rearrangement was called productive if the CDR3 had no stop codons and remained in frame with V and J, and every other rearrangement was called non-productive. CDR3 was defined according to IMGT convention as the region running from the second conserved V-encoded cysteine to the conserved J-encoded phenylalanine. The earlier analysis of about 610 of the donors excluded any sequence lacking an unambiguous match to a single V gene segment. An earlier analysis of about 600 of the donors called V segments functional above 56.7% productive rearrangements and segregating when the between-donor standard deviation exceeded 5%. A statistical classification framework was built to diagnose cytomegalovirus status from the catalog of TCR beta chain sequences. In a later analysis, V and J genes were assigned by comparing TCR nucleotide sequences against IMGT/GENE-DB human TR gene sequences. The TCRdist pipeline was used in a later analysis to assign CDR3 sequences and most-parsimonious VDJ recombination scenarios. In a later analysis, each TCR beta chain was defined by its CDR3 amino acid sequence together with its V-gene family, and reads lacking a unique V-gene family were excluded. To address suspected cross-contamination and a sequencing artifact, a later analysis removed around 590 highly shared, low-generation-probability nucleotide sequences. In a later analysis, a clonal expansion index was calculated for each public chain from normalized within-repertoire ranks of inferred template counts. A later analysis computed generation probabilities with a VDJ recombination model fitted to out-of-frame rearrangements, and checked the results against IGoR. A later analysis scored TCR-TCR, TCR-HLA and TCR-CMV co-occurrence with hypergeometric tests, applying a repertoire-size bias correction to TCR pairs. In a later analysis, false discovery rates were estimated by permuting HLA or CMV assignments 20 times. In a later analysis, co-occurring TCRs were grouped using DBSCAN, and TCRdist sequence similarity was added for clustering within HLA-allele-positive subsets. Co-occurrence clustering excluded repertoires with fewer than 30,000 or more than 120,000 public chains, plus five with anomalous nucleotide sharing. TCRdb mirrors the immuneACCESS table, restricted to in-frame sequences. Some clones are absent from its copies; in checked studies, under half trace to an unresolved V gene, and the reason for the others is unknown. V and J calls and clone size come straight from that table; D and trimming were deduced from the DNA. The sample has about 130,000 clones on record, 75% to 85% of them singletons. The top ten clones comprise about 8.9% of the sample.

This clone was counted only a few times. What this receptor recognizes is not known. One base away there is no much larger clone; base qualities are not given. CDR1 is given as MGHDK and CDR2 as SYGVNS, both from the germline V gene. V is shortened by 0 bases, J by 3 bases, and the region joining them spans 9 bases. From the cysteine through the phenylalanine, the CDR3 covers 14 amino acids. Only the CDR3 region is kept as DNA, spanning 42 bases read in frame from base 1. The cohort was made up of 500 to 850 healthy bone marrow donors. Cohort members were all nominally healthy when sampled, although unrecorded immune exposures were likely present. The donor was CMV seropositive and belonged to the group of 250 to 300 seropositive cohort members. A peripheral blood sample was provided by each donor, and peripheral blood mononuclear cells were used for TCR beta sequencing. The Qiagen DNeasy Blood Extraction Kit was used to extract genomic DNA from the blood cell samples.

The receptor comes from a man aged 25-45 years in good health and CMV-seropositive. This chain joins TRBV25-1 to TRBJ2-7; the D gene cannot be named for sure. The sequenced sample was PBMCs. The CDR3 reads CASSEYEQNYEQYF. In nucleotide form, the sequence is TGTGCCAGCAGTGAATATGAACAGAACTACGAGCAGTACTTC.